This T cell receptor (beta chain) came from a study of cytomegalovirus exposure and HLA in healthy donors. General study results and limits: What was likely a sequencing artifact was a cluster of highly shared sequence variants.

A remark on this clone: The antigen is undetermined.

Trimming took 6 bases from V and 4 from J; bases not matched to a gene: 7. The CDR3 contains 14 residues. Germline CDR1 reads SGHRS; CDR2 reads YFSETQ. Researchers ran the PCR with 60 Vbeta and 13 Jbeta primers. Sequencing used immunoSEQ multiplex PCR; TCRdb keeps in-frame clones, though not all of them. The data contain 55,000 to 90,000 clones, around 80% of them singletons. This receptor was identified in a man over 45 in good health and CMV-seronegative. Sequenced material: PBMCs. J is TRBJ2-5 and V is TRBV5-1, with 9 bases matching TRBD1. This chain's CDR3 is CASKKRDRVETQYF. CDR3 bases: TGCGCCAGCAAAAAACGGGACAGGGTAGAGACCCAGTACTTC.